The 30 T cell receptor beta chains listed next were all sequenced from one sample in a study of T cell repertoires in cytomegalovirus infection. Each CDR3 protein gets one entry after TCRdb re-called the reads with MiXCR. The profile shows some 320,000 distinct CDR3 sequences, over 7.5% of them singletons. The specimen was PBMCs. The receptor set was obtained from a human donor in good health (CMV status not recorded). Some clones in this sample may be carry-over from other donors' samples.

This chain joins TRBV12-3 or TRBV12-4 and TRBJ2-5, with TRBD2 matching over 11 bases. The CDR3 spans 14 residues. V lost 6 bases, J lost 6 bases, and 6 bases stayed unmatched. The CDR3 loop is CASRPLAGGQTQYF. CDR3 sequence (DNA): TGTGCCAGCAGGCCGCTAGCGGGGGGACAGACCCAGTACTTC.

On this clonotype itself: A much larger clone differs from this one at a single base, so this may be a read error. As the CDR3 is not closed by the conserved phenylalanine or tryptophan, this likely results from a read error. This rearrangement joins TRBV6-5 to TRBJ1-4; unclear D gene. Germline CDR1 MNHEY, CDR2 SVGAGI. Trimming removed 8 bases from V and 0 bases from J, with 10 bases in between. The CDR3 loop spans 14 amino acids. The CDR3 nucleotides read TGTGCCAGCTCCCGTGGGCCAACTAATGAAAAACTGTTTCTT. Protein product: CASSRGPTNEKLFL.

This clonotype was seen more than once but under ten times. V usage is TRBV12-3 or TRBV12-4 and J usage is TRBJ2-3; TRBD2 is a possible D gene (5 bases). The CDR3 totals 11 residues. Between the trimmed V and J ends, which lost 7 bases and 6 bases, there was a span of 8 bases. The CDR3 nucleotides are TGTGCCAGCATTTCGGGGGATACGCAGTATTTT. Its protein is CASISGDTQYF.

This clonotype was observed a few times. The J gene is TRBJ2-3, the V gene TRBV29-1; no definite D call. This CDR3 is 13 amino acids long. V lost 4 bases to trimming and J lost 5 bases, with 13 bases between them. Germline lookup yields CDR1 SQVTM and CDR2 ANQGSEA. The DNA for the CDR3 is TGCAGCGTTGCTCTCACTGACCTAGATACGCAGTATTTT. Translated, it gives CSVALTDLDTQYF.

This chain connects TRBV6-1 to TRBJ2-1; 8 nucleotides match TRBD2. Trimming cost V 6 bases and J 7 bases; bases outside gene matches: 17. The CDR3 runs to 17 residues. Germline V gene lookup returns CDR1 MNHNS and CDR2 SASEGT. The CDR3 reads CASSPWGLREGRNEQFF. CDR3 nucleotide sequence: TGTGCCAGCAGCCCATGGGGGTTACGGGAGGGCCGGAATGAGCAGTTCTTC.

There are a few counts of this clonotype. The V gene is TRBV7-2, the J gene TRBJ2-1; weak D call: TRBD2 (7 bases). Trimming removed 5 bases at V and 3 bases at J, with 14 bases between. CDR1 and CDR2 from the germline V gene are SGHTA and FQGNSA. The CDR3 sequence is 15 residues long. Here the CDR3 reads CASSQGGAGYNEQFF. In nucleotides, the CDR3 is TGTGCCAGCAGCCAAGGGGGGGCTGGCTACAATGAGCAGTTCTTC.

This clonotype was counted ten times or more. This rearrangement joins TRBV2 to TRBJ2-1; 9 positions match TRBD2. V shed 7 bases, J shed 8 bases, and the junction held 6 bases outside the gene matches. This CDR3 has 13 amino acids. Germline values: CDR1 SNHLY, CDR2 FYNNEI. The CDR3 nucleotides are TGTGCCAGCATGGGTAGCGGGAGAGATGAGCAGTTCTTC. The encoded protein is CASMGSGRDEQFF. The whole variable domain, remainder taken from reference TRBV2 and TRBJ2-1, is EPEVTQTPSHQVTQMGQEVILRCVPISNHLYFYWYRQILGQKVEFLVSFYNNEISEKSEIFDDQFSVERPDGSNFTLKIRSTKLEDSAMYFCASMGSGRDEQFFGPGTRLTVL.

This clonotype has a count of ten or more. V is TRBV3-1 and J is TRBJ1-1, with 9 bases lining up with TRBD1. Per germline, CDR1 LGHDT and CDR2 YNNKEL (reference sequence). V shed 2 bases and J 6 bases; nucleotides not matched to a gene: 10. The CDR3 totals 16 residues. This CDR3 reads CASSQQNRGRVAEAFF. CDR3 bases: TGTGCCAGCAGCCAACAAAACAGGGGGCGGGTGGCTGAAGCTTTCTTT.

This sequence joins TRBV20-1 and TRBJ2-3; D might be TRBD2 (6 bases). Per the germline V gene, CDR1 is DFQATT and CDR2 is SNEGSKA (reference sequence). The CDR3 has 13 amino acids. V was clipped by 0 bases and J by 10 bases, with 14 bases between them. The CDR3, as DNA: TGCAGTGCTAGAGACGGGACTGCCCTGTCGCAGTATTTT. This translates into CSARDGTALSQYF.

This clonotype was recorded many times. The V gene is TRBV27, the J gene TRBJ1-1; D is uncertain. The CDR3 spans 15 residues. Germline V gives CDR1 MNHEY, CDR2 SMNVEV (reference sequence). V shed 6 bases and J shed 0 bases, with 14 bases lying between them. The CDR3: CASRVTSTVNTEAFF. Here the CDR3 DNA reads TGTGCCAGCAGGGTGACCTCGACGGTGAACACTGAAGCTTTCTTT.

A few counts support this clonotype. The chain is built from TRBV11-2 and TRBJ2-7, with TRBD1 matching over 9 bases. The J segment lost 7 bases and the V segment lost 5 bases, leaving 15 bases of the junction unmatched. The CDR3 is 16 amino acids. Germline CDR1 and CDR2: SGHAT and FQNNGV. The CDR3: CASSALWDRVLREQYF. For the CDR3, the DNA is TGTGCCAGCAGCGCCCTGTGGGACAGGGTCCTTCGAGAGCAGTACTTC.

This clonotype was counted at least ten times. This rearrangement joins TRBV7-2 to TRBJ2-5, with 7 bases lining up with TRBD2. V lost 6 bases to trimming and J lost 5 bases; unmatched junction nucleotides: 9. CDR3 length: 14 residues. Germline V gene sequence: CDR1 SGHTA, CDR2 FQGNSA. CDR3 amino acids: CASSFGLGGETQYF. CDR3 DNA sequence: TGTGCCAGCAGTTTCGGACTAGGAGGGGAGACCCAGTACTTC.

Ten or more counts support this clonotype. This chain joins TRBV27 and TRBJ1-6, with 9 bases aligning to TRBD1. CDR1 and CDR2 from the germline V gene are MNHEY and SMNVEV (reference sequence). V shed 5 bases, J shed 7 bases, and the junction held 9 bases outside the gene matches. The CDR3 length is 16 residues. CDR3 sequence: CASSDRPGQGNSPLHF. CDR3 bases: TGTGCCAGCAGTGACCGACCGGGACAGGGCAATTCACCCCTCCACTTT.

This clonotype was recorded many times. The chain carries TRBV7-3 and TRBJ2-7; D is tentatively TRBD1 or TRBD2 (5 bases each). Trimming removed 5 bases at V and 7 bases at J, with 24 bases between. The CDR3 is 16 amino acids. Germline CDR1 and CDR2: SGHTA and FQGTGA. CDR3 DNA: TGTGCCAGCAGCCCACCCCCGGGACCACCCCCCCGGGAGCAGTACTTC. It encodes CASSPPPGPPPREQYF.

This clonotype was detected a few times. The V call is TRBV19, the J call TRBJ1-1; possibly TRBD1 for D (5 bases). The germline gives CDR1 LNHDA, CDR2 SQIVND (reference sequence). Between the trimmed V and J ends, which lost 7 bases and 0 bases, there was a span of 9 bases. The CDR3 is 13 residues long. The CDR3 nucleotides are TGTGCCAGTAATACAGGCCTGAACACTGAAGCTTTCTTT. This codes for CASNTGLNTEAFF.

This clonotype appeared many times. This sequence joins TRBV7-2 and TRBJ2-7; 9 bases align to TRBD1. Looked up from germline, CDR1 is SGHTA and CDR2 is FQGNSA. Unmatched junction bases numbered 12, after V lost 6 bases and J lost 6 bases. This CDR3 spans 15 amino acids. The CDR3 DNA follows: TGTGCCAGCAGACCCCGGACAGGGGATAAGAGCGAGCAGTACTTC. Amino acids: CASRPRTGDKSEQYF.

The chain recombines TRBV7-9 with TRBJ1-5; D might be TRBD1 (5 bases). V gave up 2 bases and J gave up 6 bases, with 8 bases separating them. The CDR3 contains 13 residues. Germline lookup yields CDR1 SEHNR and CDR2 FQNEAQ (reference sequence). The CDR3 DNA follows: TGTGCCAGCAGCTTAAGCAGGGCTCAGCCCCAGCATTTT. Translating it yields CASSLSRAQPQHF.

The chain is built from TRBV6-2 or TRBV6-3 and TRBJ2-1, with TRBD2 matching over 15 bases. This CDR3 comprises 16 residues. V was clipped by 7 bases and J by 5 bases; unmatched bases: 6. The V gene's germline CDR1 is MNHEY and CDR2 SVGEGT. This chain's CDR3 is CASTGLAGGKNNEQFF. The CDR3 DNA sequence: TGTGCCAGCACTGGACTAGCGGGAGGGAAGAACAATGAGCAGTTCTTC.

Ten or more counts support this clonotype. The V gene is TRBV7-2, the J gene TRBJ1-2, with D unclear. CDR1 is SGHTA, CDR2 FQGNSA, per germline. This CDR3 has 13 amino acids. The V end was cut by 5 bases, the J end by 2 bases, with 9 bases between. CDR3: CASSPQSNYGYTF. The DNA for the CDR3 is TGTGCCAGCAGCCCCCAGTCAAACTATGGCTACACCTTC.

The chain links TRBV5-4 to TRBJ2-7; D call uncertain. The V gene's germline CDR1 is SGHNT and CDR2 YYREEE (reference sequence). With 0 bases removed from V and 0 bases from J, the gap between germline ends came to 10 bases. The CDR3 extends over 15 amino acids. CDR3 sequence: CASSLDWANSYEQYF. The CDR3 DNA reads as TGTGCCAGCAGCTTGGACTGGGCGAACTCCTACGAGCAGTACTTC.

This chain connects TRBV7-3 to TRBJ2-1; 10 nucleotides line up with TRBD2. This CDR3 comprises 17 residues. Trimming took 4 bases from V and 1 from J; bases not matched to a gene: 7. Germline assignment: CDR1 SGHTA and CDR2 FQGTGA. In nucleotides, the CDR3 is TGTGCCAGCAGCTCATCCTCGACTAGCGGGTCCTACAATGAGCAGTTCTTC. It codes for CASSSSSTSGSYNEQFF.

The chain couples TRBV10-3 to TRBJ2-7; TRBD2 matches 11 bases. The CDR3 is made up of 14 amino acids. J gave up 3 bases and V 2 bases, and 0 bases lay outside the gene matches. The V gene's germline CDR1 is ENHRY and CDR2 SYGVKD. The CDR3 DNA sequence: TGTGCCATCAGTGAGGGGACTAGCGGCTACGAGCAGTACTTC. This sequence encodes CAISEGTSGYEQYF.

CDR3 bases: TGTGCCAGCAATACGGGACAGCTCCAAGAGACCCAGTACTTC. It translates to CASNTGQLQETQYF. V is TRBV3-1 and J is TRBJ2-5, with 7 nucleotides matching TRBD1. From germline, CDR1 is LGHDT and CDR2 YNNKEL (reference sequence). V lost 7 bases to trimming and J lost 1 base; unmatched junction nucleotides: 6. The CDR3 spans 14 residues.

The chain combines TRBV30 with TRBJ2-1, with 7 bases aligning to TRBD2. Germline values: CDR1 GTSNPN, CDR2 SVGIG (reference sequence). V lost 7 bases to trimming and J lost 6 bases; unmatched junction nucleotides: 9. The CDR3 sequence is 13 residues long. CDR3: CASGREVINEQFF. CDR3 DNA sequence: TGTGCCTCAGGCCGGGAGGTCATCAATGAGCAGTTCTTC.

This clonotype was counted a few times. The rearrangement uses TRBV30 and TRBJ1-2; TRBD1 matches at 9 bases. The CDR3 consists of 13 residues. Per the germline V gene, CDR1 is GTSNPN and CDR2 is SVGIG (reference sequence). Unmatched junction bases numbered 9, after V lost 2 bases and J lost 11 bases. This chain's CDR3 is CAWSTYGTGLYTF. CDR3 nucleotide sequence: TGTGCCTGGAGTACCTACGGGACAGGGTTGTACACCTTC.

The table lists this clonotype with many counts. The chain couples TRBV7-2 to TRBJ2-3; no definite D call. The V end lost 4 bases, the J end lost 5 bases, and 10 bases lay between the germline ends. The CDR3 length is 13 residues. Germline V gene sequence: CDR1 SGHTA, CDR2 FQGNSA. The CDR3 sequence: CASSSLGEDTQYF. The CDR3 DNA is TGTGCCAGCAGCTCCCTTGGGGAAGATACGCAGTATTTT.

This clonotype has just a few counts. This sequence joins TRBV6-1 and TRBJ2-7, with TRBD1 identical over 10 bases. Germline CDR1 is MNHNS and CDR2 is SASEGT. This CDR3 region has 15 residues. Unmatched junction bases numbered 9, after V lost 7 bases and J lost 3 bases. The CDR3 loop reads CASTTGGAANYEQYF. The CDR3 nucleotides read TGTGCCAGCACGACAGGGGGCGCCGCCAACTACGAGCAGTACTTC.

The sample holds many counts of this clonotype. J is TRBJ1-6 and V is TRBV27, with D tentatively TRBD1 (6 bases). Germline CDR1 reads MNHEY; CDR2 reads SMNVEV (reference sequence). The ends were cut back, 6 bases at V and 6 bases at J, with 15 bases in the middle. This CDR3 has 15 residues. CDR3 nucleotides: TGTGCCAGCAGAGCCCGCCAGGGGCTTAATTCACCCCTCCACTTT. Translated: CASRARQGLNSPLHF.

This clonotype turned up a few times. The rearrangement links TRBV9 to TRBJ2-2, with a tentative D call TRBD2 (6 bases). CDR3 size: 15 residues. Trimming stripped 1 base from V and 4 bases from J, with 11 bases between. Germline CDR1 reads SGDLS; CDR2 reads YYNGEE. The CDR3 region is CASSVLQGGTGELFF. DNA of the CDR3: TGTGCCAGCAGCGTACTCCAGGGAGGCACCGGGGAGCTGTTTTTT.

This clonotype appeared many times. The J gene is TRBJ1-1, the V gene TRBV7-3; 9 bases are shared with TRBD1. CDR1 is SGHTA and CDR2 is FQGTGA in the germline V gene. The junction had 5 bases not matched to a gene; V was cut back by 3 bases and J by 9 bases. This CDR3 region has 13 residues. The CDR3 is CASSFTGTGKAFF. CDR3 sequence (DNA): TGTGCCAGCAGCTTCACCGGGACAGGGAAAGCTTTCTTT.